Reported below is one T cell receptor (beta chain). Its antigen is not known. This CDR3 has 18 residues. Germline assignment: CDR1 SGHVS and CDR2 FQNEAQ. V was shortened by 1 base and J by 3 bases, with 18 bases between the two germline ends. This entry is derived from a study of cytomegalovirus exposure and HLA in healthy donors. Overall study results and limits: The authors listed around 150 TCR beta chains as cytomegalovirus-associated.

The PCR had 60 Vbeta and 13 Jbeta primers. TCRdb keeps only in-frame clones here, not all; method: immunoSEQ multiplex PCR. The data contain around 94,000 clones, 50% to 75% of them seen just once; the ten biggest clones take up about 3.8%. The receptor was derived from a man aged 25-45 years in good health and CMV-seronegative. The chain has TRBV7-8 and TRBJ1-4; D possibly corresponds to TRBD1 (6 bases). Sample: PBMCs. The DNA for the CDR3 is TGTGCCAGCAGCTTAGTGGGTGGGGTAGGGGGAGCTAATGAAAAACTGTTTTTT. Amino acids: CASSLVGGVGGANEKLFF.